This TCR beta chain is drawn from a study of T-cell reconstitution after alpha-beta-depleted transplantation in children. The library targeted TCRbeta and was prepared with unique molecular identifiers. TCRdb re-called the PCR reads with MiXCR, one entry per CDR3 protein. The sample contains about 360,000 distinct CDR3 sequences, roughly 14% of which appear only once. The CDR3 spans 17 residues. The germline gives CDR1 ENHRY, CDR2 SYGVKD. V lost 2 bases, J lost 1 base, and 15 bases lay in between. The specimen comprised PBMCs, sampled from the stem cell graft. This receptor was identified in a human donor who donated a stem cell graft to a child with Fanconi anemia. The chain recombines TRBV10-3 with TRBJ1-3; a weak D match, TRBD1 (6 bases). The CDR3 sequence is CAISEAGGPGSGNTIYF. The CDR3 nucleotides read TGTGCCATCAGTGAGGCCGGGGGCCCCGGGTCTGGAAACACCATATATTTT.